The rows below give T cell receptor beta chains drawn from one sample of a study of blood T cell repertoires in COVID-19. Sequenced by immunoSEQ multiplex PCR; TCRdb stores in-frame clones only, minus some. Of about 370,000 clones listed, 80% to 90% are singletons. Material: peripheral blood. Receptor source: a woman between 25 and 40 years old with COVID-19, enrolled during active disease. Each CDR3 is given with its conserved first and last residue. The order of the fields is clone size, J gene, V gene, D gene, CDR3 protein, CDR3 DNA. D genes are given only for firm matches. The size field is filled for only some rows; it gives once, few, many or a size class.

-,TRBJ2-3,TRBV7-6,TRBD2,CASSLAGGPSVDTQYF,TGTGCCAGCAGCTTAGCGGGAGGGCCGAGTGTGGATACGCAGTATTTT
-,TRBJ1-2,TRBV29-1,-,CSVVGGAGYGYTF,TGCAGCGTTGTCGGGGGGGCGGGCTATGGCTACACCTTC
-,TRBJ2-7,TRBV7-2,TRBD2,CASSFLAGGPMYEQYF,TGTGCCAGCAGCTTCCTAGCGGGGGGGCCTATGTACGAGCAGTACTTC
once,TRBJ2-6,TRBV5-6,-,CASSLVVPSGANVLTF,TGTGCCAGCAGCTTGGTAGTGCCCTCTGGGGCCAACGTCCTGACTTTC
-,TRBJ1-5,TRBV24-1,-,CATSERGNQPQHF,TGTGCCACCAGTGAGAGGGGCAATCAGCCCCAGCATTTT
-,TRBJ1-1,TRBV20-1,-,CSASQGLMNTEAFF,TGCAGTGCTAGTCAGGGACTGATGAACACTGAAGCTTTCTTT
once,TRBJ1-2,TRBV27,TRBD1,CASKGQGAWDGYTF,TGTGCCAGCAAGGGACAGGGGGCATGGGATGGCTACACCTTC
once,TRBJ1-2,TRBV2,TRBD1,CASSGDGQGYGYTF,TGTGCCAGCAGTGGAGATGGACAGGGCTATGGCTACACCTTC
-,TRBJ1-2,TRBV7-2,-,CASRADAAHYGYTF,TGTGCCAGCAGAGCGGACGCGGCCCACTATGGCTACACCTTC
-,TRBJ2-1,TRBV4-3,TRBD2,CASSQDVVAGGHNEQFF,TGCGCCAGCAGCCAAGATGTGGTAGCGGGAGGCCACAATGAGCAGTTCTTC
-,TRBJ2-7,TRBV9,-,CASSTEGLYEQYF,TGTGCCAGCAGTACCGAGGGCCTCTACGAGCAGTACTTC
once,TRBJ2-1,TRBV4-1,-,CASSKQVFNEQFF,TGCGCCAGCAGCAAACAGGTTTTCAATGAGCAGTTCTTC
-,TRBJ2-1,TRBV18,TRBD1,CASSPAQDRGWNEQFF,TGTGCCAGCTCACCAGCCCAGGACAGGGGCTGGAATGAGCAGTTCTTC
-,TRBJ2-1,TRBV10-2,TRBD2,CASSEAGVVEQFF,TGCGCCAGCAGTGAGGCGGGAGTTGTCGAGCAGTTCTTC
-,TRBJ2-7,TRBV9,TRBD2,CASSVAGGSVYEQYF,TGTGCCAGCAGCGTAGCGGGGGGGAGTGTGTACGAGCAGTACTTC